The rows below give T cell receptor beta chains drawn from one sample of a study of blood T cell repertoires in COVID-19. Using immunoSEQ multiplex PCR, the repertoire was profiled, and TCRdb retains in-frame clones only, with some absent. This sample yields 250,000 to 300,000 clones, of which roughly 80% are seen a single time; roughly 4.7% belongs to the top ten. The specimen sequenced was PBMCs or T cells enriched from blood (not recorded which). These receptors all stem from a man aged 35 to 55 who had been exposed to COVID-19. Each CDR3 is given with its conserved first and last residue. The order of the fields is clone size, D gene, J gene, V gene, CDR3 protein, CDR3 DNA. The D gene is left open where the match is weak. The size of a clone is reported for some rows only, either as once, few or many, or as a class for expanded clones.

clone size: once
D gene: TRBD2
J gene: TRBJ2-7
V gene: TRBV13
CDR3 protein: CASSLIGRSGRTYEQYF
CDR3 DNA: TGTGCCAGCAGCTTAATAGGACGTAGCGGGAGGACTTACGAGCAGTACTTC

clone size: few
D gene: NA
J gene: TRBJ1-2
V gene: TRBV5-1
CDR3 protein: CASSLEPQLYGYTF
CDR3 DNA: TGCGCCAGCAGCTTGGAACCTCAACTCTATGGCTACACCTTC

clone size: NA
D gene: NA
J gene: TRBJ2-6
V gene: TRBV24-1
CDR3 protein: CATSDRRANVLTF
CDR3 DNA: TGTGCCACCAGTGACCGTCGGGCCAACGTCCTGACTTTC

clone size: NA
D gene: NA
J gene: TRBJ2-5
V gene: TRBV2
CDR3 protein: CASTRSWREETQYF
CDR3 DNA: TGTGCCAGTACAAGGTCGTGGAGGGAAGAGACCCAGTACTTC

clone size: NA
D gene: NA
J gene: TRBJ2-1
V gene: TRBV5-5
CDR3 protein: CASSPRRGGNEQFF
CDR3 DNA: TGTGCCAGCAGCCCGAGGAGGGGGGGTAATGAGCAGTTCTTC

clone size: NA
D gene: TRBD1
J gene: TRBJ1-1
V gene: TRBV7-6
CDR3 protein: CASSSWTGSVGTEAFF
CDR3 DNA: TGTGCCAGCAGCTCTTGGACAGGGTCGGTAGGAACTGAAGCTTTCTTT

clone size: NA
D gene: NA
J gene: TRBJ2-7
V gene: TRBV6-5
CDR3 protein: CASSSQGSLEQYF
CDR3 DNA: TGTGCCAGCAGCTCACAGGGTTCGTTGGAGCAGTACTTC

clone size: NA
D gene: NA
J gene: TRBJ1-1
V gene: TRBV11-2
CDR3 protein: CASSRTPQFWAFF
CDR3 DNA: TGTGCCAGCAGCCGTACCCCACAGTTTTGGGCTTTCTTT

clone size: NA
D gene: TRBD2
J gene: TRBJ2-1
V gene: TRBV9
CDR3 protein: CASSPGTSGRAVHEQFF
CDR3 DNA: TGTGCCAGCAGCCCCGGGACTAGCGGGAGGGCCGTCCATGAGCAGTTCTTC

clone size: NA
D gene: NA
J gene: TRBJ2-4
V gene: TRBV19
CDR3 protein: CASSSPNLESPQYF
CDR3 DNA: TGTGCCAGTAGTTCCCCGAATCTTGAGTCTCCTCAGTACTTC

clone size: NA
D gene: NA
J gene: TRBJ2-3
V gene: TRBV29-1
CDR3 protein: CSVEVGAADTQYF
CDR3 DNA: TGCAGCGTTGAAGTGGGGGCCGCAGATACGCAGTATTTT

clone size: once
D gene: TRBD2
J gene: TRBJ2-7
V gene: TRBV15
CDR3 protein: CATSRDRASGTYEQYF
CDR3 DNA: TGTGCCACCAGCAGAGATCGTGCTAGCGGGACCTACGAGCAGTACTTC

clone size: NA
D gene: TRBD1
J gene: TRBJ2-7
V gene: TRBV18
CDR3 protein: CASSRDRGYEQYF
CDR3 DNA: TGTGCCAGCTCACGGGACAGGGGCTACGAGCAGTACTTC

clone size: NA
D gene: NA
J gene: TRBJ2-3
V gene: TRBV5-6
CDR3 protein: CASNIRGSDTQYF
CDR3 DNA: TGTGCCAGCAACATCAGGGGTTCGGATACGCAGTATTTT

clone size: NA
D gene: NA
J gene: TRBJ2-3
V gene: TRBV5-1
CDR3 protein: CASRTRPSTDTQYF
CDR3 DNA: TGCGCCAGCAGGACTCGGCCCAGCACAGATACGCAGTATTTT

clone size: once
D gene: TRBD1
J gene: TRBJ2-3
V gene: TRBV7-3
CDR3 protein: CASSTDRDTDTQYF
CDR3 DNA: TGTGCCAGCAGCACGGACAGGGACACAGATACGCAGTATTTT

clone size: NA
D gene: NA
J gene: TRBJ1-5
V gene: TRBV6-5
CDR3 protein: CASSYSRRGQPQHF
CDR3 DNA: TGTGCCAGCAGTTACTCCCGCCGGGGACAGCCCCAGCATTTT

clone size: NA
D gene: TRBD1
J gene: TRBJ1-4
V gene: TRBV14
CDR3 protein: CASTQGLREKLFF
CDR3 DNA: TGTGCCAGTACACAGGGGTTGAGGGAAAAACTGTTTTTT